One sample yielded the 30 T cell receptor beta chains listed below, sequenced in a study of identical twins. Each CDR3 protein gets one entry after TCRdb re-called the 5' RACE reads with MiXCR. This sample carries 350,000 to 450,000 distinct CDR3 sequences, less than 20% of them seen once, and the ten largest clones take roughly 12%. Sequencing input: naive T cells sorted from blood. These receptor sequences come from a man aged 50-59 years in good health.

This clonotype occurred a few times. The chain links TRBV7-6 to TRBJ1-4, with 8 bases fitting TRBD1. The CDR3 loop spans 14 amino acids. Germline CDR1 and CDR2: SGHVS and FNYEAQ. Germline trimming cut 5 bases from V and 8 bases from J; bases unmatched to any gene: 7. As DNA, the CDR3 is TGTGCCAGCAGCAACCAGGGGGCGCGAGAAAAACTGTTTTTT. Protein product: CASSNQGAREKLFF.

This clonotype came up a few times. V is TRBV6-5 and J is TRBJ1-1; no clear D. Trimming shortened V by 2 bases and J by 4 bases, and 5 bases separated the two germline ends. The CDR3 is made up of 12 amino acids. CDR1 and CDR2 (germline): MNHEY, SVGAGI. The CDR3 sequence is CASSYGGTEAFF. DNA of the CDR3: TGTGCCAGCAGTTACGGTGGCACTGAAGCTTTCTTT.

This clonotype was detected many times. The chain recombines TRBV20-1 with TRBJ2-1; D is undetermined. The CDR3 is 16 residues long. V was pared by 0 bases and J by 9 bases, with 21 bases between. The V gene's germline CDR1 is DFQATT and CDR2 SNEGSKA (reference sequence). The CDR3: CSARDSRLGGNFEQFF. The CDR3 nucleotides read TGCAGTGCTAGAGATTCACGCCTAGGTGGGAATTTTGAGCAGTTCTTC.

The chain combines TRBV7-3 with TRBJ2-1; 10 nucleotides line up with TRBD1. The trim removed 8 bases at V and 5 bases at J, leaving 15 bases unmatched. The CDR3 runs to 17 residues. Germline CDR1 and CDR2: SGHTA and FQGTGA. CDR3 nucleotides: TGTGCCAGCTCGGGACAGGGGCGGACGGGTGGCCACAATGAGCAGTTCTTC. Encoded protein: CASSGQGRTGGHNEQFF.

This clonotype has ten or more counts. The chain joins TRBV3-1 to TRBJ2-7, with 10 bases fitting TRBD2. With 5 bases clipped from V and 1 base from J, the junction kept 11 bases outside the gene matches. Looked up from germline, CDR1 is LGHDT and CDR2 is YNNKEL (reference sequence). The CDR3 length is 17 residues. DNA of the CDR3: TGTGCCAGCAGCGGACAGCCCCTAGCGGGAGCATCCTACGAGCAGTACTTC. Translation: CASSGQPLAGASYEQYF.

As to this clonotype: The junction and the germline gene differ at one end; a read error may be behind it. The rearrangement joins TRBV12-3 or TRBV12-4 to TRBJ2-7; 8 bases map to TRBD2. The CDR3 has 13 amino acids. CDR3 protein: CASSIAGTYEQYF. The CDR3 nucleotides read TGTGCCAGCAGTATAGCGGGGACCTACGAGCAGTACTTC.

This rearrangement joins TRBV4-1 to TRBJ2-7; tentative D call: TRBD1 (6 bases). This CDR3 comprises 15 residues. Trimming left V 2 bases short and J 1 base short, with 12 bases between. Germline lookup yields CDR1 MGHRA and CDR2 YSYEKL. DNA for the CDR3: TGCGCCAGCAGCCAAATCCAGGGGTGGTCCTACGAGCAGTACTTC. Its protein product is CASSQIQGWSYEQYF.

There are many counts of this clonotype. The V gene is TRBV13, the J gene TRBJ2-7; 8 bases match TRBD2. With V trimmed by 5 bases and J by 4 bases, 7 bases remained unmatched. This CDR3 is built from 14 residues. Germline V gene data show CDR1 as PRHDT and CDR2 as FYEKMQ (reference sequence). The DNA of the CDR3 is TGTGCCAGCAGCCCCCGGGTAGCGGGATACGAGCAGTACTTC. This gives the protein CASSPRVAGYEQYF.

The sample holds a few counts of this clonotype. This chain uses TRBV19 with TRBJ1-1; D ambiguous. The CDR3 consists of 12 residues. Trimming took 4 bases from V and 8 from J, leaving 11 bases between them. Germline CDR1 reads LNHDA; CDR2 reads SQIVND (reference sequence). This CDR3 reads CASSKPRMEAFF. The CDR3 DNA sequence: TGTGCCAGTAGTAAACCTCGGATGGAAGCTTTCTTT. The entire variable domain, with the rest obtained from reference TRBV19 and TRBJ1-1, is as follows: DGGITQSPKYLFRKEGQNVTLSCEQNLNHDAMYWYRQDPGQGLRLIYYSQIVNDFQKGDIAEGYSVSREKKESFPLTVTSAQKNPTAFYLCASSKPRMEAFFGQGTRLTVV.

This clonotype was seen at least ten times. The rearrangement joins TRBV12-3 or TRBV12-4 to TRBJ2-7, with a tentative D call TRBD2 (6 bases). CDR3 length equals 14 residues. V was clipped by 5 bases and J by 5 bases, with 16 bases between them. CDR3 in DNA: TGTGCCAGCAGTACCCGGGACTGGGGCCACGAGCAGTACTTC. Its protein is CASSTRDWGHEQYF.

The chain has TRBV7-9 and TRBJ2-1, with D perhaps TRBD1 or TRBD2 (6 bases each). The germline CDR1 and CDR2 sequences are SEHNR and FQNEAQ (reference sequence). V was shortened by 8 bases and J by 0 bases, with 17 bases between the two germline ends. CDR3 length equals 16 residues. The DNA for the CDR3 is TGTGCCAGCGGGGGGTTAGCGGACAGCTCCTACAATGAGCAGTTCTTC. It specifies CASGGLADSSYNEQFF. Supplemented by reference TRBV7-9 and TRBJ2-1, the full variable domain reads DTGVSQNPRHKITKRGQNVTFRCDPISEHNRLYWYRQTLGQGPEFLTYFQNEAQLEKSRLLSDRFSAERPKGSFSTLEIQRTEQGDSAMYLCASGGLADSSYNEQFFGPGTRLTVL.

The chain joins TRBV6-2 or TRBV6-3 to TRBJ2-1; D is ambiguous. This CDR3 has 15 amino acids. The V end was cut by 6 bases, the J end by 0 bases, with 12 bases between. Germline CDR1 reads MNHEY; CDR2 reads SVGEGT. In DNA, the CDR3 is TGTGCCAGCAGCCCGGACCAGAGCTCCTACAATGAGCAGTTCTTC. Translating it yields CASSPDQSSYNEQFF.

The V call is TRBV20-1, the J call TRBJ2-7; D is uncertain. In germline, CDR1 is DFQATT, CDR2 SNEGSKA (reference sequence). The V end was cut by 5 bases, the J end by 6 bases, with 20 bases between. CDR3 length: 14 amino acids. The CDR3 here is CSAPRWMGRGEQYF. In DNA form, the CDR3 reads TGCAGTGCTCCCCGTTGGATGGGTCGCGGCGAGCAGTACTTC.

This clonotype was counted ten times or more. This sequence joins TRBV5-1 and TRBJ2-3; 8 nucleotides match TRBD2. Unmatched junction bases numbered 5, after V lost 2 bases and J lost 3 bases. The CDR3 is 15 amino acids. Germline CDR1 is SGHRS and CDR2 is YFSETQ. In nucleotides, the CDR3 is TGCGCCAGCAGCTTTTTTGCGGGGGGTACAGATACGCAGTATTTT. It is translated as CASSFFAGGTDTQYF.

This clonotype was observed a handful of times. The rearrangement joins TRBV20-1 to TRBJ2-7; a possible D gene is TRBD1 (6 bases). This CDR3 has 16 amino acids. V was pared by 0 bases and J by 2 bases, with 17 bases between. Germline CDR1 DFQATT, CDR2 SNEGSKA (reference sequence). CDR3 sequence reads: CSARDPQTGLTYEQYF. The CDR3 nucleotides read TGCAGTGCTAGAGATCCCCAGACAGGTTTAACCTACGAGCAGTACTTC.

The DNA for the CDR3 is TGTGCCAGCGCGCCTTATGGGTCCAATGAGCAGTTCTTC. Translating it yields CASAPYGSNEQFF. The chain recombines TRBV7-9 with TRBJ2-1; unclear D gene. The CDR3 spans 13 residues. V lost 8 bases and J 6 bases, leaving 14 bases between the germline ends. Germline V gene data show CDR1 as SEHNR and CDR2 as FQNEAQ (reference sequence). The full variable domain, with the rest looked up from reference TRBV7-9 and TRBJ2-1, is DTGVSQNPRHKITKRGQNVTFRCDPISEHNRLYWYRQTLGQGPEFLTYFQNEAQLEKSRLLSDRFSAERPKGSFSTLEIQRTEQGDSAMYLCASAPYGSNEQFFGPGTRLTVL.

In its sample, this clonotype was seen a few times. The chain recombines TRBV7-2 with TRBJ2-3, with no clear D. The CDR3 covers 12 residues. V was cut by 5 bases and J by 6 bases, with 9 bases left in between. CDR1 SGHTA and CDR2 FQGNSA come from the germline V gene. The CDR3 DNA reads TGTGCCAGCAGCCATCGGTTGGATACGCAGTATTTT. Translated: CASSHRLDTQYF.

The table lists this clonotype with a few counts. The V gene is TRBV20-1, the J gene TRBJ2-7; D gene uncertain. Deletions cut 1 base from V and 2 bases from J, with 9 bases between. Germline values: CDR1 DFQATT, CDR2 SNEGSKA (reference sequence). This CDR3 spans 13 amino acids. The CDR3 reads CSARGDSPYEQYF. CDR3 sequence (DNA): TGCAGTGCTAGAGGTGACTCCCCCTACGAGCAGTACTTC.

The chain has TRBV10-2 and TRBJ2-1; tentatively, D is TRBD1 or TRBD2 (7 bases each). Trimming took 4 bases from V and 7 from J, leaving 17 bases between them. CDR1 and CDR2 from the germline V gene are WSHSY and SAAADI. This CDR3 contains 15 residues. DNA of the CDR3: TGCGCCAGCAGTGTTCCGGGGCAGGGGGGGAATGAGCAGTTCTTC. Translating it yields CASSVPGQGGNEQFF.

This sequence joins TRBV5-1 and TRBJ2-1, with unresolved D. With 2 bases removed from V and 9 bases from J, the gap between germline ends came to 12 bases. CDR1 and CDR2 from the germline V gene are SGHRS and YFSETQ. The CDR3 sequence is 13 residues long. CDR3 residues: CASSLFRGGEQFF. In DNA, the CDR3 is TGCGCCAGCAGCTTATTCCGAGGTGGTGAGCAGTTCTTC.

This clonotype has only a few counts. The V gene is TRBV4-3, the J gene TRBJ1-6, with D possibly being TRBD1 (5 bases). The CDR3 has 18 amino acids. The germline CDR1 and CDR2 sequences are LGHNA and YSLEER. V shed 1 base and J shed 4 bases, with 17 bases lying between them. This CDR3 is CASSQVGQGRTYNSPLHF. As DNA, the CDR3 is TGCGCCAGCAGCCAAGTTGGGCAGGGCCGAACGTATAATTCACCCCTCCACTTT.

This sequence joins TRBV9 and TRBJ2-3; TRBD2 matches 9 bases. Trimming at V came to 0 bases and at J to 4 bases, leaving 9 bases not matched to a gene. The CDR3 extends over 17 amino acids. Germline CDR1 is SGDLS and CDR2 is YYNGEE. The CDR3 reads CASSVVSRGGGADTQYF. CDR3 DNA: TGTGCCAGCAGCGTAGTCTCTCGGGGCGGGGGGGCAGATACGCAGTATTTT.

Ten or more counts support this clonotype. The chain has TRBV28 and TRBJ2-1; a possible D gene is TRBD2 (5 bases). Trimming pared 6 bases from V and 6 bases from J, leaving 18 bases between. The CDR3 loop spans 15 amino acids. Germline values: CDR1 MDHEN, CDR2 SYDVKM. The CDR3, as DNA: TGTGCCAGCAGCCCACGGGAACTAGGCGGCAATGAGCAGTTCTTC. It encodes CASSPRELGGNEQFF.

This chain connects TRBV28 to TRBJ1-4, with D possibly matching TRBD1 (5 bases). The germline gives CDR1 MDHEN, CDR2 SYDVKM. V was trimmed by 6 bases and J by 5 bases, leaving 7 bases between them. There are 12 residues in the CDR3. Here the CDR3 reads CASRDTNEKLFF. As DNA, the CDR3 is TGTGCCAGCAGGGACACCAATGAAAAACTGTTTTTT.

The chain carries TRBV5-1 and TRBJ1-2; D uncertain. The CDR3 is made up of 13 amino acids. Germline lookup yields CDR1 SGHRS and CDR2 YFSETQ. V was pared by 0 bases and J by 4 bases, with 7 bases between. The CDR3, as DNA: TGCGCCAGCAGCTTGGGCGACCGCTATGGCTACACCTTC. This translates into CASSLGDRYGYTF.

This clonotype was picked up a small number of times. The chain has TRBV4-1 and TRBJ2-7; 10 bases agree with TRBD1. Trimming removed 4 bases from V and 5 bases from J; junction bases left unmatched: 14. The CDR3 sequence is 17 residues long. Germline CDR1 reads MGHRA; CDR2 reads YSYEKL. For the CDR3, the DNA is TGCGCCAGCAGCCGGACCCCGACAGGGGGCTTGAGCAACGAGCAGTACTTC. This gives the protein CASSRTPTGGLSNEQYF.

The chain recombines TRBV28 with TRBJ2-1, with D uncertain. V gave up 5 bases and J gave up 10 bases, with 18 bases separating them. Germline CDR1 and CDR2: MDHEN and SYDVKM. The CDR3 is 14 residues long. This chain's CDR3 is CASSPPDSKGEQFF. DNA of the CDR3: TGTGCCAGCAGTCCGCCAGACTCGAAAGGAGAGCAGTTCTTC.

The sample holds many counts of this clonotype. The CDR3, as DNA: TGTGCCAGCTCCTGGGACCGAGCTAGCACAGATACGCAGTATTTT. Protein sequence: CASSWDRASTDTQYF. This chain uses TRBV7-2 with TRBJ2-3, with D possibly being TRBD1 or TRBD2 (5 bases each). The germline V gene has CDR1 SGHTA and CDR2 FQGNSA. V lost 8 bases and J lost 0, with 15 bases in between. This CDR3 region has 15 residues.

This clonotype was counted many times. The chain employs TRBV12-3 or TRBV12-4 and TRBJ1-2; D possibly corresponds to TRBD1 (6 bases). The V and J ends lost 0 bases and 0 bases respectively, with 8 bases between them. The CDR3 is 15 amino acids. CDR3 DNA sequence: TGTGCCAGCAGTTTAGCTCAGGGGACTAACTATGGCTACACCTTC. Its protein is CASSLAQGTNYGYTF.

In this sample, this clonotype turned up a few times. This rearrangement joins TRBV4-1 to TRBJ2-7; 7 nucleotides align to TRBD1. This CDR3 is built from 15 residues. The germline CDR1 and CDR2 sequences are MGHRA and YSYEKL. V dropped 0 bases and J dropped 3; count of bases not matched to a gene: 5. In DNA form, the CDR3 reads TGCGCCAGCAGCCAAGAACAGGGGACAAGCTACGAGCAGTACTTC. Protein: CASSQEQGTSYEQYF.